This section outlines one T cell receptor beta chain sequence together with its context. Its antigen is unknown. Researchers barred patients who had uncontrolled infection, other autoimmune disease, pregnancy or lactation. RNA transcripts were the template for amplifying TCR beta CDR3 regions. Using the HTBI primer set, a first-round RT-PCR was run on the TCR CDR3. MiXCR was run by TCRdb on the multiplex PCR reads, yielding one entry per CDR3 protein. Of 700,000 or so distinct CDR3 sequences listed, around 15% were seen once; the top ten hold 8.4%. CDR3 length: 11 amino acids. V lost 4 bases to trimming and J lost 8 bases, with 11 bases between them. From germline, CDR1 is SQVTM and CDR2 ANQGSEA. The source of the sample is a study of T cells in Graves' hyperthyroidism and ophthalmopathy. Overall study results and limits: Ophthalmopathy was identified by the model a median about 6.4 months ahead of onset.

Source material: blood. The chain links TRBV29-1 to TRBJ1-2; possibly TRBD1 for D (5 bases). The clonotype comes from a man between 18 and 35 years old with Graves' hyperthyroidism. The CDR3 sequence: CSVAPRGGYTF. The CDR3 DNA reads as TGCAGCGTTGCTCCTAGGGGCGGCTACACCTTC.